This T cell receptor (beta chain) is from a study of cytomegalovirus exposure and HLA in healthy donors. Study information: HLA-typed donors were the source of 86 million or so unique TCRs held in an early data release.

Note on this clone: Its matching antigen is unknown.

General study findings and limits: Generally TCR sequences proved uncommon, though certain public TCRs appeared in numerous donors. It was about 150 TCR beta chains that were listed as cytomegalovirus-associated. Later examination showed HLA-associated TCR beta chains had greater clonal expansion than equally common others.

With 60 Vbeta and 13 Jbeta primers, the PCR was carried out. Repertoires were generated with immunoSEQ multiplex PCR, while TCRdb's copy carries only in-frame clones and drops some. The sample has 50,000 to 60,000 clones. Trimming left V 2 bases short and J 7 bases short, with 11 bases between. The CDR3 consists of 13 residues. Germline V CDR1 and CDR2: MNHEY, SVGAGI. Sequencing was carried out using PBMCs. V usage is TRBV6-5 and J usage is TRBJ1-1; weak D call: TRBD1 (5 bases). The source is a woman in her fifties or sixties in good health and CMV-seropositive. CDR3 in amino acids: CASSYPGTDEAFF. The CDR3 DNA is TGTGCCAGCAGTTACCCCGGGACTGATGAAGCTTTCTTT.